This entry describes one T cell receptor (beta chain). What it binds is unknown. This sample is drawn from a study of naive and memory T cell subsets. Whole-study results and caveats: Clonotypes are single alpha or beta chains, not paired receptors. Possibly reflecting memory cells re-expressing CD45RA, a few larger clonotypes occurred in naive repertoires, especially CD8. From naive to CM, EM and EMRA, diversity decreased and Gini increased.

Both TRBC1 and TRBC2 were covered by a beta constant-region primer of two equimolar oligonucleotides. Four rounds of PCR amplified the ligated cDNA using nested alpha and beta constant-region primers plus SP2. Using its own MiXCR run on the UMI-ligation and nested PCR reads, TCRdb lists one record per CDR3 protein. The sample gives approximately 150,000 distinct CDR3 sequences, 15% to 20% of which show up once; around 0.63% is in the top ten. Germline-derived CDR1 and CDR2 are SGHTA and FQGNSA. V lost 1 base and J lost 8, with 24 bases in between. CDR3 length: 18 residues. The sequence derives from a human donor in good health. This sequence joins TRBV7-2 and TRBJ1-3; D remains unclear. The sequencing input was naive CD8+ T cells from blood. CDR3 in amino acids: CASSLVYRAALYEDTIYF. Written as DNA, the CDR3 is TGTGCCAGCAGCTTAGTGTACCGGGCAGCCCTCTACGAGGACACCATATATTTT.